The T cell receptor (beta chain) described here comes from a study of blood T cell repertoires in COVID-19. Study overall: The United States, Italy and Spain supplied acute and convalescent COVID-19 samples. PBMCs, B-cell-depleted T cells, or T cells were the source of the cDNA or gDNA that made up the material.

Trimming left V 3 bases short and J 10 bases short, with 12 bases between. CDR3 length equals 11 residues. The germline V gene encodes CDR1 SQVTM and CDR2 ANQGSEA. Original methodology: Reference gene primer amplification in the assay estimated nucleated cell counts. Repertoires were generated with immunoSEQ multiplex PCR, while TCRdb's copy carries only in-frame clones and drops some. For V, J and clone size, that table is used; D and trimming come from the DNA. The sample consists of 100,000 to 150,000 clones, roughly 80% of them appearing once. The origin of this receptor is a human donor in a cohort sampled during active COVID-19. Sequencing was performed on peripheral blood. The chain couples TRBV29-1 to TRBJ1-1; D gene uncertain. CDR3 nucleotide sequence: TGCAGCGTTGAGTCGGATAGAGGAGCTTTCTTT. It specifies CSVESDRGAFF.